These T cell receptor beta chains were read from a single sample in a study of shared clonotypes between healthy human individuals. Clones were sequenced by immunoSEQ multiplex PCR, and TCRdb holds only the in-frame ones, with some missing. Among roughly 2.5 million clones listed, more than 80% were seen once. The sequencing input was naive CD4+ T cells sorted from blood. The receptors here all came from a man aged 18 to 30 in good health. Both conserved end residues are part of each CDR3. The order of the fields is J gene, V gene, clone size, D gene, CDR3 DNA, CDR3 protein. D genes are given only for firm matches. Clone size is given for some rows only: seen once, a few or many times, or a class if the clone is expanded.

TRBJ2-2	TRBV11-3	few	-	TGTGCCAGCAGCTCCCAGGGGAACACCGGGGAGCTGTTTTTT	CASSSQGNTGELFF
TRBJ1-5	TRBV4-1	-	TRBD1	TGCGCCAGCAGCCAAGAAGGGACAGGGTTGGATCAGCCCCAGCATTTT	CASSQEGTGLDQPQHF
TRBJ1-1	TRBV27	-	-	TGTGCCAGTTCGGGGGTCAGGGGCACTGAAGCTTTCTTT	CASSGVRGTEAFF
TRBJ2-1	TRBV10-3	once	TRBD2	TGTGCCATCAGTGAGCCAGCTAGCGGGAGAACAAATGAGCAGTTCTTC	CAISEPASGRTNEQFF
TRBJ2-3	TRBV5-6	-	-	TGTGCCAGCAGCTTACCAGACACAATTCTCACAGATACGCAGTATTTT	CASSLPDTILTDTQYF
TRBJ2-7	TRBV28	-	-	TGTGCCAGCAGTTTCCGGGGGACAGAGCAGTACTTC	CASSFRGTEQYF
TRBJ1-2	TRBV27	-	TRBD1	TGTGCCAGCACCCAGGGGGGAGGCTATGGCTACACCTTC	CASTQGGGYGYTF
TRBJ2-1	TRBV11-2	-	-	TGTGCCAGCAGCGGGACTGGGCGGACCAACAATGAGCAGTTCTTC	CASSGTGRTNNEQFF
TRBJ2-2	TRBV10-3	-	-	TGTGCCATCAGTGAGTCGATAGGAGGCACCGGGGAGCTGTTTTTT	CAISESIGGTGELFF
TRBJ1-6	TRBV6-5	-	-	TGTGCCAGCATCGACCTAAGCTCCTATAATTCACCCCTCCACTTT	CASIDLSSYNSPLHF
TRBJ2-3	TRBV7-2	-	TRBD2	TGTGCCAGCAGCTTCGTAGCGGGAGACAGTACGCAGTATTTT	CASSFVAGDSTQYF
TRBJ2-7	TRBV5-1	few	-	TGCGCCAGCAGCTTGAGGCAAACCTACGAGCAGTACTTC	CASSLRQTYEQYF
TRBJ1-5	TRBV6-1	-	TRBD1	TGTGCCAGCAGTGCGGGGACAGGGGGTCACCTTCAGCCCCAGCATTTT	CASSAGTGGHLQPQHF
TRBJ1-3	TRBV19	-	-	TGTGCCAGTGCTTTAGACCGCTCTGGAAACACCATATATTTT	CASALDRSGNTIYF
TRBJ1-1	TRBV6-5	-	TRBD1	TGTGCCAGCAACACCGGGACAGGGGTCACTGAAGCTTTCTTT	CASNTGTGVTEAFF
TRBJ1-4	TRBV5-6	-	-	TGTGCCAGCAGCCCGGCAACTAATGAAAAACTGTTTTTT	CASSPATNEKLFF
TRBJ2-2	TRBV27	-	TRBD2	TGTGCCAGCAGTTTTGAGTCCCAGCGGGACGCGAACACCGGGGAGCTGTTTTTT	CASSFESQRDANTGELFF
TRBJ2-7	TRBV13	-	TRBD1	TGTGCCAGCAGCTTCGACAGGGACTACGAGCAGTACTTC	CASSFDRDYEQYF
TRBJ1-6	TRBV30	-	-	TGTGCCTGGAATCAAGGATTCGGGTCCTATAATTCACCCCTCCACTTT	CAWNQGFGSYNSPLHF
TRBJ2-7	TRBV7-2	-	-	TGTGCCAGCACCCCCTACGCCGGGCAGTACTTC	CASTPYAGQYF
TRBJ2-1	TRBV4-3	once	-	TGCGCCAGCAGCCAAGAGGGAAAAGCGGGCTCCTACAATGAGCAGTTCTTC	CASSQEGKAGSYNEQFF
TRBJ1-2	TRBV2	-	-	TGTGCCAGCAGCCCCGAAGGGTCTAACTATGGCTACACCTTC	CASSPEGSNYGYTF